One and the same sample provided the 8 T cell receptor beta chains below, sequenced in a study of T cell responses to AZD1222 COVID-19 vaccine. Some clones are missing from TCRdb's copy, which holds only in-frame ones; the method was immunoSEQ multiplex PCR. The repertoire holds 45,000 to 55,000 clones, with 84% as singletons. The material sequenced was peripheral blood, taken on day 0 of AZD1222 vaccination. The source is an adult in good health.

CDR3 bases: TGTGCCAGCAATTTAGGGCAGGGTGAAGCTTTCTTT. Translated, it gives CASNLGQGEAFF. The chain joins TRBV2 to TRBJ1-1; TRBD1 is a possible D gene (5 bases). CDR1 and CDR2 from the germline V gene are SNHLY and FYNNEI. V shed 7 bases and J shed 7 bases, with 13 bases lying between them. The CDR3 length is 12 residues.

The V gene is TRBV5-1, the J gene TRBJ1-5, with unresolved D. The CDR3 has 16 residues. Germline CDR1 reads SGHRS; CDR2 reads YFSETQ. Trimming pared 6 bases from V and 3 bases from J, leaving 19 bases between. The CDR3 protein is CASITPGFSTNQPQHF. CDR3 DNA: TGCGCCAGCATCACACCGGGATTTTCAACCAATCAGCCCCAGCATTTT.

The genes are TRBV5-4 and TRBJ2-6, with TRBD1 matching 9 bases. With V trimmed by 7 bases and J by 4 bases, 9 bases remained unmatched. CDR3 length equals 16 residues. Germline CDR1 SGHNT, CDR2 YYREEE (reference sequence). Here the CDR3 DNA reads TGTGCCAGCTTATCGCTACAGGGGGCCGGGGCCAACGTCCTGACTTTC. Encoded protein: CASLSLQGAGANVLTF.

V and J are TRBV11-1 and TRBJ1-1, with no clear D. The germline gives CDR1 SGHAT, CDR2 FQDESV (reference sequence). V lost 1 base to trimming and J lost 2 bases, with 11 bases between them. The CDR3 covers 15 residues. CDR3 amino acids: CASSLDRGINTEAFF. CDR3 coding DNA: TGTGCCAGCAGCTTAGATCGGGGTATAAACACTGAAGCTTTCTTT.

The rearrangement links TRBV4-3 to TRBJ2-1; 11 bases map to TRBD2. CDR1 LGHNA and CDR2 YSLEER come from the germline V gene. The junction had 5 bases not matched to a gene; V was cut back by 0 bases and J by 4 bases. The CDR3 covers 17 residues. CDR3 in DNA: TGCGCCAGCAGCCAAGATTCGCGACTAGCGGGGTACAATGAGCAGTTCTTC. Protein product: CASSQDSRLAGYNEQFF.

This clone was observed a single time. The CDR3 DNA reads as TGTGCCAGCAGCCCAAGACAGGGATTTGATTCACCCCTCCACTTT. Its protein is CASSPRQGFDSPLHF. V and J are TRBV7-2 and TRBJ1-6, with 7 nucleotides matching TRBD1. V dropped 5 bases and J dropped 8; count of bases not matched to a gene: 9. Germline V gene lookup returns CDR1 SGHTA and CDR2 FQGNSA. There are 15 residues in the CDR3.

The chain joins TRBV7-8 to TRBJ2-1; 7 positions match TRBD2. The CDR3 is 18 residues long. Germline values: CDR1 SGHVS, CDR2 FQNEAQ. The ends lost 1 base at V and 1 base at J; junction bases unmatched: 10. The CDR3 DNA is TGTGCCAGCAGCTTAGACGTCGAACGGGGGGTTTCCTACAATGAGCAGTTCTTC. Its protein product is CASSLDVERGVSYNEQFF.

This clone was counted once. This sequence joins TRBV2 and TRBJ2-3; TRBD1 might be the D (5 bases). The germline V gene encodes CDR1 SNHLY and CDR2 FYNNEI. This CDR3 has 13 amino acids. V lost 9 bases to trimming and J lost 0 bases, with 10 bases between them. Here the CDR3 reads CASQGSSTDTQYF. The CDR3 DNA is TGTGCCAGTCAGGGCAGTAGCACAGATACGCAGTATTTT.